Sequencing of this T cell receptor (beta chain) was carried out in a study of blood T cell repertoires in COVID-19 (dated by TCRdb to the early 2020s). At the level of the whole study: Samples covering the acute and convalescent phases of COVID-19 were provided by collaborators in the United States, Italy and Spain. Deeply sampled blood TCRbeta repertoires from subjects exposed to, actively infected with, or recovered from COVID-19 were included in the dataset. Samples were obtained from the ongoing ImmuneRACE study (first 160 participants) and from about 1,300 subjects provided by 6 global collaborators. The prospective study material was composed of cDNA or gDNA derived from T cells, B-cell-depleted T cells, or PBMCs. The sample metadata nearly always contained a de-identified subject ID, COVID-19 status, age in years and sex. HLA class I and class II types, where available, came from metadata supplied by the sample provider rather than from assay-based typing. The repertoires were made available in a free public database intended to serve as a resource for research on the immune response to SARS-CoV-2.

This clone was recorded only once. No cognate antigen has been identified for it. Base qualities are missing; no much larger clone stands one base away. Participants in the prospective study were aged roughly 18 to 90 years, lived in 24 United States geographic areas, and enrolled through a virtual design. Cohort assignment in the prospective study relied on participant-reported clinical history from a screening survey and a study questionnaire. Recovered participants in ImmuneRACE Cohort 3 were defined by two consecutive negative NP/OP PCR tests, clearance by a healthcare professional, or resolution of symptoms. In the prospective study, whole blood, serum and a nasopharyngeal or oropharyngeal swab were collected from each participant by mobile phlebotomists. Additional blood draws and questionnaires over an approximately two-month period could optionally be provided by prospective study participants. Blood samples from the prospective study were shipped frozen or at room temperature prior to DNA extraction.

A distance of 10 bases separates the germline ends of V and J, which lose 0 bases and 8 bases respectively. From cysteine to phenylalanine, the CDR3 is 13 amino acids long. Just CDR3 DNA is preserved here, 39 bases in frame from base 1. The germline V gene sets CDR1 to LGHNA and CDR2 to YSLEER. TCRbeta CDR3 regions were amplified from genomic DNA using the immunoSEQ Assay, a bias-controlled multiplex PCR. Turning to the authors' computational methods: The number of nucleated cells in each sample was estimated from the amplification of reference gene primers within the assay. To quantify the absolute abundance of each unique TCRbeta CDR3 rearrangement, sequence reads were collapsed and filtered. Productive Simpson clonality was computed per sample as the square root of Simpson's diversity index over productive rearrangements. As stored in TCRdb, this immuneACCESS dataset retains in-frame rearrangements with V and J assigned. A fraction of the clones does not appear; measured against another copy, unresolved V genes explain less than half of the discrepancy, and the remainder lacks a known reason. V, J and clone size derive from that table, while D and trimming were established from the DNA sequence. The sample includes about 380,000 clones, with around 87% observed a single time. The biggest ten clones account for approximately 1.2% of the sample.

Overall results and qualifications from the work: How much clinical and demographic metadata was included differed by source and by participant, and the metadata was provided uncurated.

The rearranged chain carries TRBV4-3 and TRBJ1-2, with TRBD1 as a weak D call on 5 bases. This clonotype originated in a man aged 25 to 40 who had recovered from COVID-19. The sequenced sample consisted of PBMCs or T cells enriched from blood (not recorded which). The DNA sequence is TGCGCCAGCAGCCAAGATCAGGGTTCGGGCTACACCTTC. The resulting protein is CASSQDQGSGYTF.